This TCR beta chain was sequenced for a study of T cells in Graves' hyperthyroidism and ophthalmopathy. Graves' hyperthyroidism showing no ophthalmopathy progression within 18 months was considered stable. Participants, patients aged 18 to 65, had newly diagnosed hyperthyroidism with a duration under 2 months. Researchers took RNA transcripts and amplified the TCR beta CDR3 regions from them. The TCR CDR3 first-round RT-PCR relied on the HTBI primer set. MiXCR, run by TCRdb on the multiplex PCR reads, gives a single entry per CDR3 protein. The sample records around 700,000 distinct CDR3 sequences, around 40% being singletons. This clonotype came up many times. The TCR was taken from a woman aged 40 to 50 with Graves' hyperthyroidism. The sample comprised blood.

In nucleotides, the CDR3 is TGTGCCAGCAGCTTAGCGTTGCAGGGTGGCTACGAGCAGTACTTC. This codes for CASSLALQGGYEQYF. The rearrangement joins TRBV7-8 to TRBJ2-7; the D gene is possibly TRBD1 (5 bases). The CDR3 consists of 15 residues. Germline V CDR1 and CDR2: SGHVS, FQNEAQ. Trimming stripped 0 bases from V and 3 bases from J, with 12 bases between.